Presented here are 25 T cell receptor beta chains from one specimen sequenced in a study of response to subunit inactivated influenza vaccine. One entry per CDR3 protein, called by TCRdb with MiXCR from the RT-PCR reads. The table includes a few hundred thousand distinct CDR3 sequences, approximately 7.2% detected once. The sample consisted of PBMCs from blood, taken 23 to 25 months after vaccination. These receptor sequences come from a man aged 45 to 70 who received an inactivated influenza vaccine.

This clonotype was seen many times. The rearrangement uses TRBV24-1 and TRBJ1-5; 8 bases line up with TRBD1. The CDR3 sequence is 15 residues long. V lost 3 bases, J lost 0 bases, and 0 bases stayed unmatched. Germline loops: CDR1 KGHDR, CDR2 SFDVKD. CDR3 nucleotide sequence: TGTGCCACCAGTGATGACAGGGGTAGCAATCAGCCCCAGCATTTT. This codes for CATSDDRGSNQPQHF.

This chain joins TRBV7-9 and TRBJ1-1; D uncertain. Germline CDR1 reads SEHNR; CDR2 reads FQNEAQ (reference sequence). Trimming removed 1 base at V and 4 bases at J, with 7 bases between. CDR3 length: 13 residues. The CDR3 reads CASSLVPATEAFF. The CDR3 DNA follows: TGTGCCAGCAGCTTAGTGCCGGCCACTGAAGCTTTCTTT.

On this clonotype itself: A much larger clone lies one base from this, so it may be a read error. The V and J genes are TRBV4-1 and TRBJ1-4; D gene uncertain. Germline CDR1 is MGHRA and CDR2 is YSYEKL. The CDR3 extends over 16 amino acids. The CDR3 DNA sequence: TGCGCCAGCAGACAAGTCCTAGGCCGAGGGTATGAAAAACTGTTTTTT. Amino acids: CASRQVLGRGYEKLFF.

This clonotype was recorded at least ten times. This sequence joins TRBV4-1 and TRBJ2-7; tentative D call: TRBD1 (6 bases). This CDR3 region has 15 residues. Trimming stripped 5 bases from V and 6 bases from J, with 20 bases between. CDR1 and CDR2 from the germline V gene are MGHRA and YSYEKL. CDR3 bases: TGCGCCAGCAGCTCTTTTATTCCAGGGGATGGCGAGCAGTACTTC. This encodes CASSSFIPGDGEQYF.

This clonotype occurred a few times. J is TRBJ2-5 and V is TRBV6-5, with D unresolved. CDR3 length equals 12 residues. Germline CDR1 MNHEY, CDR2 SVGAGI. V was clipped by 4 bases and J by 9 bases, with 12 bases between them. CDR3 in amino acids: CASSSGPLSQYF. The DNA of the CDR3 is TGTGCCAGCAGTTCAGGACCTCTCTCCCAGTACTTC.

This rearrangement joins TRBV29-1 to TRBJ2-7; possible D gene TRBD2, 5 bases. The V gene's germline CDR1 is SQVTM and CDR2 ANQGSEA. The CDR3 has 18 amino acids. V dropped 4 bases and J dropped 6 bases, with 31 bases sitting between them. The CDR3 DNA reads TGCAGCGTTGTCCCGAAAGCGGCTTACGGTCACGTTAGAGGCGAGCAGTACTTC. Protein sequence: CSVVPKAAYGHVRGEQYF.

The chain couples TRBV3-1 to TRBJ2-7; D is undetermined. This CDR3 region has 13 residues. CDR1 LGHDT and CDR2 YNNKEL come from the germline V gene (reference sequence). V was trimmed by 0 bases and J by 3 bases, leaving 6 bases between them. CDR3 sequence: CASSQEDLYEQYF. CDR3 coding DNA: TGTGCCAGCAGCCAAGAGGACCTCTACGAGCAGTACTTC.

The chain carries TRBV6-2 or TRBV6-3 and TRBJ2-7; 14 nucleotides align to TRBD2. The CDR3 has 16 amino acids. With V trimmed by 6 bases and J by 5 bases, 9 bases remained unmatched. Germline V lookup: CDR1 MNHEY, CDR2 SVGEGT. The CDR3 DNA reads TGTGCCAGCAGCCGAAGACTAGCGGGAGGGCCGGACGAGCAGTACTTC. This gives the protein CASSRRLAGGPDEQYF.

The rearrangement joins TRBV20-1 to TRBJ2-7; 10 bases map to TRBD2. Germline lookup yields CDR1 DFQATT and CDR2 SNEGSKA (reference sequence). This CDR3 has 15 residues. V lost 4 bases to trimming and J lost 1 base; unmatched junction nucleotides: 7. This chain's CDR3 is CSAKLASGGSYEQYF. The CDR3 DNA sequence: TGCAGTGCTAAATTGGCTAGCGGGGGATCCTACGAGCAGTACTTC.

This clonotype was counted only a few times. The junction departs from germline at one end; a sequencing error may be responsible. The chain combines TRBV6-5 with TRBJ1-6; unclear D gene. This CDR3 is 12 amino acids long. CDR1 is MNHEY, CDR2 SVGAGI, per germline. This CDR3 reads CASRRYNSPLHF. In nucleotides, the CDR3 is TGTGCCAGCAGGCGCTATAATTCTCCCCTCCACTTT.

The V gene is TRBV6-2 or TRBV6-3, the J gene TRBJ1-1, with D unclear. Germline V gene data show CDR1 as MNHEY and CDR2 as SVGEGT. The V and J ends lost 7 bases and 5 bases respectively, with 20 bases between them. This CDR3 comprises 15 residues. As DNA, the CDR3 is TGTGCCAGCATCACCCCCGGGCGGCCCGCGACTGAAGCTTTCTTT. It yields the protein CASITPGRPATEAFF.

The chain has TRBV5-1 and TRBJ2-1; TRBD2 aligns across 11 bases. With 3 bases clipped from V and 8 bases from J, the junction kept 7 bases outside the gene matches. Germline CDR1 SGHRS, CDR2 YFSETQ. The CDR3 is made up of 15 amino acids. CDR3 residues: CASSSTSGRRDEQFF. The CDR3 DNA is TGCGCCAGCAGCTCTACTAGCGGGAGAAGGGATGAGCAGTTCTTC.

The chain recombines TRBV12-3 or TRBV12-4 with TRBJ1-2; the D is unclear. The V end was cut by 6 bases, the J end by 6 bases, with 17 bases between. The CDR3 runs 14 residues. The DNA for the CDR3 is TGTGCCAGCAGCCCCGATTCGAGGGTAAATGGCTACACCTTC. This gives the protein CASSPDSRVNGYTF.

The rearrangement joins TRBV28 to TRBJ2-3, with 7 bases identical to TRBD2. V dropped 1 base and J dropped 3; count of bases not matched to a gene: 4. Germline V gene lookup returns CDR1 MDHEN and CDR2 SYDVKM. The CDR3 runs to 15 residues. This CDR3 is CASSLLRESTDTQYF. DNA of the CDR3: TGTGCCAGCAGTTTATTGCGGGAGTCAACAGATACGCAGTATTTT.

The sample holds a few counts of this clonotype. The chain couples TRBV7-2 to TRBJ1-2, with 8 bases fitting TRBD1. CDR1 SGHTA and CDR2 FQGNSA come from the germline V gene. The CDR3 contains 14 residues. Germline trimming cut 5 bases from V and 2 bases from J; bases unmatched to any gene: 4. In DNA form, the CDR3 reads TGTGCCAGCAGCCAGGGGGCCAGAAACTATGGCTACACCTTC. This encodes CASSQGARNYGYTF.

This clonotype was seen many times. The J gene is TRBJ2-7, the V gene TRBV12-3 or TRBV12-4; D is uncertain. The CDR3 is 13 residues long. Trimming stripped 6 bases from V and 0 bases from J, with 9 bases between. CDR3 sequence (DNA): TGTGCCAGCAGCCCCAGAACCTCCTACGAGCAGTACTTC. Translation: CASSPRTSYEQYF.

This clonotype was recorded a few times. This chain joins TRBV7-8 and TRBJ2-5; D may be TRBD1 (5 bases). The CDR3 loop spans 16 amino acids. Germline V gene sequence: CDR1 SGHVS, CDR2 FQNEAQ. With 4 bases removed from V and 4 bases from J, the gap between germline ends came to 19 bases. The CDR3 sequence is CASSWRGGQGRETQYF. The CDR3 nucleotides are TGTGCCAGCAGCTGGAGAGGTGGTCAGGGAAGAGAGACCCAGTACTTC.

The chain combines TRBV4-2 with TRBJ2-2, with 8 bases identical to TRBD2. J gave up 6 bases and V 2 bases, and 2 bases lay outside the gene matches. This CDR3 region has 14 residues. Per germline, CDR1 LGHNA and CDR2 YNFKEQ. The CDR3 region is CASSQQRGPGELFF. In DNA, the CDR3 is TGTGCCAGCAGCCAACAGCGGGGGCCCGGGGAGCTGTTTTTT.

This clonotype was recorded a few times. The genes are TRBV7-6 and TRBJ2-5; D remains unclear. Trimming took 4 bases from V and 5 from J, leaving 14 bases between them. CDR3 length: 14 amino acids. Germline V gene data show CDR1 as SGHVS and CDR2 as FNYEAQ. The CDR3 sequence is CASSWGYKRETQYF. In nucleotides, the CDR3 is TGTGCCAGCAGCTGGGGTTACAAACGGGAGACCCAGTACTTC. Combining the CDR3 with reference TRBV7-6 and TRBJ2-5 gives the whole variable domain GAGVSQSPRYKVTKRGQDVALRCDPISGHVSLYWYRQALGQGPEFLTYFNYEAQQDKSGLPNDRFSAERPEGSISTLTIQRTEQRDSAMYRCASSWGYKRETQYFGPGTRLLVL.

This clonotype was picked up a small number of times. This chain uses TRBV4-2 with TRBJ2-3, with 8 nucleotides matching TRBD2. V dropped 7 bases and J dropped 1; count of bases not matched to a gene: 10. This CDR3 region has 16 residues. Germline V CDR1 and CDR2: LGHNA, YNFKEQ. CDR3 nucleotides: TGTGCCAGCACCCCGGGGAGCGGGGGTGGCACAGATACGCAGTATTTT. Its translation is CASTPGSGGGTDTQYF.

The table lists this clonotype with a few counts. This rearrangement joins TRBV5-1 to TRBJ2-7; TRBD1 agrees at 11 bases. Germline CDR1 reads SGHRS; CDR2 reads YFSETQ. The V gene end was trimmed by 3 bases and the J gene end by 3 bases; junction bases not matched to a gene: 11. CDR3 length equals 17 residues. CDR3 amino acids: CASSSGQGGSAYYEQYF. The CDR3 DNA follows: TGCGCCAGCAGCTCGGGACAGGGGGGCTCTGCGTACTACGAGCAGTACTTC.

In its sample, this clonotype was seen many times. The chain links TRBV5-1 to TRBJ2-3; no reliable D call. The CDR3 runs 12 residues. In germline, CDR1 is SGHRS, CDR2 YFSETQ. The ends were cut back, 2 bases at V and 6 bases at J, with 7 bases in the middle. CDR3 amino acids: CASSFGSDTQYF. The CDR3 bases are TGCGCCAGCAGCTTCGGCTCCGATACGCAGTATTTT. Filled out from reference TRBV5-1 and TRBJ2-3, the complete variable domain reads KAGVTQTPRYLIKTRGQQVTLSCSPISGHRSVSWYQQTPGQGLQFLFEYFSETQRNKGNFPGRFSGRQFSNSRSEMNVSTLELGDSALYLCASSFGSDTQYFGPGTRLTVL.

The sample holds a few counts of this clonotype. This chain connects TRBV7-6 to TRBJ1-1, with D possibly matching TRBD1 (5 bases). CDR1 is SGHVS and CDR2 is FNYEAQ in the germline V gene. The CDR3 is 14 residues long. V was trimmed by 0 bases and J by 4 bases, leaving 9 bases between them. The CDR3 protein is CASSLAGQATEAFF. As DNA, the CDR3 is TGTGCCAGCAGCTTAGCGGGGCAGGCCACTGAAGCTTTCTTT.

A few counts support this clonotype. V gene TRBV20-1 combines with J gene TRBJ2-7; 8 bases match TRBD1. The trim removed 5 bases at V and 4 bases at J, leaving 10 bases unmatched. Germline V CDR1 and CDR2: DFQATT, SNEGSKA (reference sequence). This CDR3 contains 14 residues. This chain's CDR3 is CSAPIAGTGYEQYF. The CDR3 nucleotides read TGCAGTGCTCCGATCGCCGGGACAGGATACGAGCAGTACTTC.

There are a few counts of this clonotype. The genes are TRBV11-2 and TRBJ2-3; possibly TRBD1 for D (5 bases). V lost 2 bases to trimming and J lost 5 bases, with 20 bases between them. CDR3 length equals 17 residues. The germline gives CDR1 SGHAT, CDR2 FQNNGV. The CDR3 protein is CASSLNSGPWHQDTQYF. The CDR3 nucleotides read TGTGCCAGCAGCTTAAACTCAGGGCCCTGGCACCAAGATACGCAGTATTTT.